This T cell receptor (beta chain) originates from a study of shared clonotypes between healthy human individuals (dated by TCRdb to the early 2020s). Concerning the study at large: The cohort included a few men and a couple of women between 18 and 49 years of age. Per donor, three plates each were used for CD4 naive and CD4 memory, two for CD8 naive, and one for CD8 memory. To estimate repertoire size and how much clonotype sharing occurs between individuals, the study deeply sequenced the blood TCR repertoires of about five healthy adults. Libraries were prepared and TCR repertoires were sequenced by different laboratories using diverse techniques, in order to increase sequencing depth and limit assay-specific biases. Per donor, leukapheresis produced somewhere between about 0.94 and 9.5 billion PBMCs. Study-wide findings and limitations: Sharing across a handful of donors was observed for approximately 4.6% of naive CD4, around 3.5% of naive CD8, roughly 2.3% of memory CD4, and about 0.4% of memory CD8 clonotypes. Based on pairwise subsampling, the degree of clonotype sharing among donors was expected to be affected by sequencing depth. Because the study included a small number of donors, the genetic and exposure-history diversity represented was limited. Compared with non-shared clonotypes, the clonotypes found in all four sorted-subset donors had higher generation probabilities. Rarefaction of sorted-subset datasets indicated incomplete sequencing despite the large sequencing depth. Larger estimated clonotype richness was generally found for naive subsets than for memory subsets. Sampling was restricted to blood, and TCR repertoires in tissues likely differ from the TCR repertoires found in blood.

CDR1 WSHSY and CDR2 SAAADI are derived from the germline V gene. From V the trimming removes 8 bases and from J it removes 5 bases, while the gene matches leave 5 bases of the junction unaccounted for. From cysteine to phenylalanine, the CDR3 is 12 amino acids long. The read is trimmed to its CDR3 DNA, 36 bases read in frame from base 1. Healthy HIV-negative adults with no recently reported acute infections or vaccinations were included as donors. Every donor was a Caucasian adult residing in Nashville, Tennessee, USA. CD4+ T cells were enriched by magnetic negative selection, after which naive cells were positively selected on CD45RA and the negative fraction was taken as the memory subset. Blood was obtained by leukapheresis, after which PBMCs were separated by Ficoll-Histopaque density gradient centrifugation and cryopreserved in liquid nitrogen vapor phase. Purity and quantity of every magnetically sorted T cell population were checked by analytical flow cytometry. Genomic DNA was isolated from each sorted fraction and quantified by UV absorbance on a Nanodrop 2000c.

This clone was observed a few times. The specificity of this receptor is unknown. No qualities accompany the bases; no much larger clone lies one base away. Using the deep immunoSEQ assay, TCR CDR3 regions were amplified from genomic DNA by multiplex PCR. Genomic DNA extracted from each cell subset was distributed evenly over all wells of several immunoSEQ 96-well plates, and each plate served as one replicate. For sorted subsets, approximately 210 ng genomic DNA, equal to 30,000 or so T cell genomes, was loaded into each replicate PCR. The purified libraries were quantified using a Qubit 3.0 fluorometer, sized with a Bioanalyzer 2100, and then quantified again using the KAPA Library Quantification kit. Every immunoSEQ 96-well plate was sequenced on a dedicated single-read 150-cycle Illumina NextSeq 550 flow cell. In the paper's pipeline: The immunoSEQ output contained only junctional sequences without quality scores, so filtering could not match that applied to full-length reads. To assign V/J genes and CDR3, sequences were annotated using PyIR, a Python wrapper for IgBLAST v1.9, with IMGT germline references. Reads were filtered out if the reads had weak V/J assignments (E-value above 1e-6), no CDR3, stop codons, out-of-frame junctions, or ambiguous translated residues. V3J clonotypes were defined as sequences sharing the same inferred V gene, J gene, and CDR3 amino acid sequence. The percentage overlap between two repertoires was calculated by dividing the number of shared unique clonotypes by the size of the smaller repertoire. RTK rarefaction, the Chao1 estimator, and Recon v2.1 estimates of unobserved clonotypes were used to assess repertoire richness. OLGA was used to compute generation probabilities for all TCRbeta clonotypes that the gDNA method yielded from a handful of donors. TCRdb holds this immuneACCESS table with in-frame rearrangements only. Some clones are missing; in checked studies, unresolved V genes explain under half, and the rest has no known cause. For V, J and clone size, that table is used; D and trimming come from the DNA. This sample has around 2.3 million clones in its table, and more than 90% of those were observed once. Around 0.13% of the sample is held by the ten biggest clonotypes.

Sequencing was done on a sample of naive CD4+ T cells sorted from blood. This specimen's cell subset or site label, interpreted: CD45RA+ positively selected. The receptor's source is a man aged 18 to 29 in good health. The rearrangement joined TRBV10-2 to TRBJ1-2; 7 bases in the middle match TRBD1. The base sequence is TGCGCCAGCTCCGGGACAGCGTATGGCTACACCTTC. This translates into CASSGTAYGYTF.